This T cell receptor (beta chain) was profiled in a study of cytomegalovirus exposure and HLA in healthy donors. The primer mix had 60 Vbeta and 13 Jbeta primers. Sequencing was performed with immunoSEQ multiplex PCR; in TCRdb, only in-frame clones are kept and a portion is missing. The profile covers over 150,000 clones, with 77% appearing a single time and 2.2% taken by the ten largest. There are a few counts of this clone. The CDR3 covers 15 residues. The junction had 9 bases not matched to a gene; V was cut back by 0 bases and J by 8 bases. Germline V gives CDR1 LGHNA, CDR2 YSLEER. Sequenced input: PBMCs. The receptor was isolated from a middle-aged man in good health and CMV-seropositive. The chain uses TRBV4-3 and TRBJ1-1; 7 nucleotides line up with TRBD1. The CDR3 loop reads CASSQEAAGGGEAFF. For the CDR3, the DNA is TGCGCCAGCAGCCAAGAAGCGGCAGGGGGAGGAGAAGCTTTCTTT.